These 13 T cell receptor beta chains share one sample of origin, sequenced in a study of blood T cell repertoires in COVID-19. Some clones are missing from TCRdb's copy, which holds only in-frame ones; the method was immunoSEQ multiplex PCR. The table includes more than 65,000 clones, approximately 86% detected once. Source material: peripheral blood. The origin of the receptors is a woman in her forties or fifties with acute or convalescent COVID-19.

The J gene is TRBJ2-3, the V gene TRBV7-8; 10 bases are shared with TRBD2. V was pared by 6 bases and J by 3 bases, with 9 bases of the junction left unmatched. Per the germline V gene, CDR1 is SGHVS and CDR2 is FQNEAQ. The CDR3 contains 16 residues. DNA for the CDR3: TGTGCCAGCAGTATTCTCGTAGCGGGGGGAACAGATACGCAGTATTTT. Its translation is CASSILVAGGTDTQYF.

This chain connects TRBV5-1 to TRBJ1-5; 8 bases are a match to TRBD1. Trimming at V came to 4 bases and at J to 8 bases, leaving 8 bases not matched to a gene. Germline V gives CDR1 SGHRS, CDR2 YFSETQ. The CDR3 consists of 14 residues. CDR3 region: CASSHGTGGEPQHF. CDR3 DNA sequence: TGCGCCAGCAGCCATGGGACAGGAGGGGAGCCCCAGCATTTT.

This chain uses TRBV9 with TRBJ2-6; D is ambiguous. CDR1 is SGDLS, CDR2 YYNGEE, per germline. The CDR3 length is 14 residues. V lost 3 bases to trimming and J lost 0 bases, with 4 bases between them. The DNA for the CDR3 is TGTGCCAGCAGCGCAAACTCTGGGGCCAACGTCCTGACTTTC. Translated: CASSANSGANVLTF.

The rearrangement uses TRBV13 and TRBJ2-1; tentative D call: TRBD1 (6 bases). CDR3 size: 11 residues. From germline, CDR1 is PRHDT and CDR2 FYEKMQ (reference sequence). Trimming stripped 5 bases from V and 10 bases from J, with 9 bases between. The CDR3 here is CASSPGQEQFF. The CDR3 DNA sequence: TGTGCCAGCAGCCCCGGACAGGAGCAGTTCTTC. Drawing the rest from reference TRBV13 and TRBJ2-1, the complete variable domain is AAGVIQSPRHLIKEKRETATLKCYPIPRHDTVYWYQQGPGQDPQFLISFYEKMQSDKGSIPDRFSAQQFSDYHSELNMSSLELGDSALYFCASSPGQEQFFGPGTRLTVL.

V and J are TRBV28 and TRBJ1-2, with 8 bases that match TRBD1. The CDR3 runs to 15 residues. The V segment lost 4 bases and the J segment 3 bases; nucleotides outside the gene matches: 7. Germline V gives CDR1 MDHEN, CDR2 SYDVKM. In nucleotides, the CDR3 is TGTGCCAGCAGTTCGCCGGGACAGGAATACTATGGCTACACCTTC. Its protein product is CASSSPGQEYYGYTF.

This rearrangement joins TRBV30 to TRBJ2-7, with 7 bases fitting TRBD1. The trim removed 0 bases at V and 4 bases at J, leaving 9 bases unmatched. The CDR3 is 15 amino acids. CDR1 is GTSNPN, CDR2 SVGIG, per germline (reference sequence). The chain's CDR3 is CAWSVRQGYGYEQYF. Written as DNA, the CDR3 is TGTGCCTGGAGTGTACGACAGGGTTACGGGTACGAGCAGTACTTC.

The genes are TRBV5-1 and TRBJ1-1; D uncertain. The CDR3 runs 14 residues. Germline V gene data show CDR1 as SGHRS and CDR2 as YFSETQ. With 7 bases removed from V and 0 bases from J, the gap between germline ends came to 13 bases. CDR3 coding DNA: TGCGCCAGCCAAATTTCCGGGATGAACACTGAAGCTTTCTTT. As protein: CASQISGMNTEAFF.

This sequence joins TRBV19 and TRBJ1-1; tentative D call: TRBD1 (5 bases). The CDR3 loop spans 15 amino acids. V was trimmed by 5 bases and J by 1 base, leaving 14 bases between them. Germline CDR1 reads LNHDA; CDR2 reads SQIVND (reference sequence). The CDR3 here is CASSLGGAQNTEAFF. CDR3 nucleotides: TGTGCCAGTAGTTTGGGGGGTGCTCAGAACACTGAAGCTTTCTTT.

The chain links TRBV3-1 (or the pseudogene TRBV3-2) to TRBJ2-3; 10 bases match TRBD2. In germline, CDR1 is LGHDT, CDR2 YNNKEL (reference sequence). The CDR3 has 17 amino acids. Trimming at V came to 6 bases and at J to 4 bases, leaving 13 bases not matched to a gene. CDR3 bases: TGTGCCAGCAGTCTACTAGCGGGGACGAGTGACGCAGATACGCAGTATTTT. Protein: CASSLLAGTSDADTQYF.

The chain recombines TRBV7-2 with TRBJ2-1, with 7 bases identical to TRBD2. V lost 5 bases and J lost 2; bases outside the gene matches: 9. The CDR3 is made up of 16 amino acids. Germline CDR1 SGHTA, CDR2 FQGNSA. Written as DNA, the CDR3 is TGTGCCAGCAGCGGCCAAAGCGGGGTGACCTACAATGAGCAGTTCTTC. This encodes CASSGQSGVTYNEQFF. Full variable domain (missing parts from reference TRBV7-2 and TRBJ2-1): GAGVSQSPSNKVTEKGKDVELRCDPISGHTALYWYRQSLGQGLEFLIYFQGNSAPDKSGLPSDRFSAERTGGSVSTLTIQRTQQEDSAVYLCASSGQSGVTYNEQFFGPGTRLTVL.

V is TRBV10-3 and J is TRBJ2-3, with a possible D match to TRBD1 (6 bases). Germline V gene data show CDR1 as ENHRY and CDR2 as SYGVKD. The length of the CDR3 is 14 residues. V was cut by 7 bases and J by 2 bases, with 13 bases left in between. This chain's CDR3 is CAIKRDTNTDTQYF. The CDR3, as DNA: TGTGCCATCAAACGGGACACCAACACAGATACGCAGTATTTT.

This CDR3 reads CASSPGSYGYTF. CDR3 coding DNA: TGTGCCAGCAGTCCAGGGTCGTATGGCTACACCTTC. The chain joins TRBV28 to TRBJ1-2, with D perhaps matching TRBD1 (5 bases). Trimming pared 5 bases from V and 5 bases from J, leaving 9 bases between. This CDR3 is built from 12 residues. Germline V gives CDR1 MDHEN, CDR2 SYDVKM.

The chain has TRBV4-3 and TRBJ2-7, with a weak D call TRBD1 (5 bases). Trimming cost V 0 bases and J 3 bases, with 15 bases left between them. Germline CDR1 and CDR2: LGHNA and YSLEER. The length of the CDR3 is 16 residues. The CDR3: CASSQDGRQGNYEQYF. The DNA of the CDR3 is TGCGCCAGCAGCCAAGATGGACGGCAGGGTAACTACGAGCAGTACTTC.